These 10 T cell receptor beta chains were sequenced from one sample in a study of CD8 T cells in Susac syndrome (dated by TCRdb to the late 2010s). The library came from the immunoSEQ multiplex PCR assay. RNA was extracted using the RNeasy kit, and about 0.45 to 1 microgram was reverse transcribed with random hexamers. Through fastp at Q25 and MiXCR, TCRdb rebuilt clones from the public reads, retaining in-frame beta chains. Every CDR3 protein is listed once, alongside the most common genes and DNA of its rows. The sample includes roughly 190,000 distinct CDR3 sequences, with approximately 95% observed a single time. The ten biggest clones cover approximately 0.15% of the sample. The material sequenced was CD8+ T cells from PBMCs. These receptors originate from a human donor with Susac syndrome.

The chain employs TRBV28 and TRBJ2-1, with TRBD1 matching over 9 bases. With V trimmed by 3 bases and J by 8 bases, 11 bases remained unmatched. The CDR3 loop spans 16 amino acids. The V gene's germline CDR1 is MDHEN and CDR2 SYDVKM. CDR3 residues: CASSFYRQGGPDEQFF. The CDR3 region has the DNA TGTGCCAGCAGTTTTTATCGACAGGGGGGTCCCGATGAGCAGTTCTTC.

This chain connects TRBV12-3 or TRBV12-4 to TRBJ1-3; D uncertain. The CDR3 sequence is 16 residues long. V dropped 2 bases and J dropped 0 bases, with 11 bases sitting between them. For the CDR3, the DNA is TGTGCCAGCAGTTTACCGGGCTCCCTCTCTGGAAACACCATATATTTT. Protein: CASSLPGSLSGNTIYF.

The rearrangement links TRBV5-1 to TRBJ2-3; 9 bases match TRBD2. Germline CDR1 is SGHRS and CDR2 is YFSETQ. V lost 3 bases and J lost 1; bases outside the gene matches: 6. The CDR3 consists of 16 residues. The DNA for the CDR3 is TGCGCCAGCAGCTGGACCTCTAGCGGGGGCACAGATACGCAGTATTTT. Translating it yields CASSWTSSGGTDTQYF.

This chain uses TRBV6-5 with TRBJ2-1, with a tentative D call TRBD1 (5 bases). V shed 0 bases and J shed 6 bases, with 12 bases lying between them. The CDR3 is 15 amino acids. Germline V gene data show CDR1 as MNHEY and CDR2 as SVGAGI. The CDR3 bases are TGTGCCAGCAGTTACTCCTGGACAAGAACCAATGAGCAGTTCTTC. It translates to CASSYSWTRTNEQFF.

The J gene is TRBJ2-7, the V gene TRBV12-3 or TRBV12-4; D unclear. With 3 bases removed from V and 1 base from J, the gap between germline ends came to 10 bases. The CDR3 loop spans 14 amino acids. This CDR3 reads CASSFMTGSYEQYF. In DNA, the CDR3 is TGTGCCAGCAGTTTCATGACCGGATCCTACGAGCAGTACTTC.

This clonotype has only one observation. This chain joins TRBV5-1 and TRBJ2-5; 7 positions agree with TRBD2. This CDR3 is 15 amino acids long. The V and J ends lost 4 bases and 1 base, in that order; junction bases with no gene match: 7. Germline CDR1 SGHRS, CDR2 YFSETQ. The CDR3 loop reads CASSPPGRTQETQYF. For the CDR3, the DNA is TGCGCCAGCAGCCCCCCCGGGAGGACCCAAGAGACCCAGTACTTC.

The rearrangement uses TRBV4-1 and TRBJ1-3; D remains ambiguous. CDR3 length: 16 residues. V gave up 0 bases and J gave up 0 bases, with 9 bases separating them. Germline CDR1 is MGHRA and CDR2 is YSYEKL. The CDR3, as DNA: TGCGCCAGCAGCCAAGACGAGGAGAGCTCTGGAAACACCATATATTTT. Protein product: CASSQDEESSGNTIYF.

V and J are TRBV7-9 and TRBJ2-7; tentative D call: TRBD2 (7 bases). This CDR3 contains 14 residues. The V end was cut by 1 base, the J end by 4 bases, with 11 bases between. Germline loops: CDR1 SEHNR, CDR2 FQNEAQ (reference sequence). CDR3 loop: CASSLEGGGYEQYF. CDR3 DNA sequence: TGTGCCAGCAGCTTAGAAGGGGGGGGTTACGAGCAGTACTTC.

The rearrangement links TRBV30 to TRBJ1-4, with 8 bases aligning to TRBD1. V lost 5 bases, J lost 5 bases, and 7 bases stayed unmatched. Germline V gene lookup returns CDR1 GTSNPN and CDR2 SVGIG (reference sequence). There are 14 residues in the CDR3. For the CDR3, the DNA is TGTGCCTGGCTCCACAGGGGGGCAAATGAAAAACTGTTTTTT. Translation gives CAWLHRGANEKLFF.

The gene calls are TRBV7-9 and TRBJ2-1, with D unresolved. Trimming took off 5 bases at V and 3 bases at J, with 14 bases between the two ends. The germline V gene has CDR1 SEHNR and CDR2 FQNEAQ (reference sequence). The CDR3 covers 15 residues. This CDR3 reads CASSPSGIVYNEQFF. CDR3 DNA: TGTGCCAGCAGCCCCTCTGGGATAGTCTACAATGAGCAGTTCTTC.